The source of this T cell receptor (delta chain) is a study of gamma-delta chains in newborns, infants, children. Study-level background: Microbial exposure reportedly drives polyclonal innate γδ T cell expansion after birth.

This CDR3 comprises 15 residues. The germline V and J ends were trimmed by 2 bases and 3 bases, with 15 bases remaining between them. Germline values: CDR1 GEAIGNYY, CDR2 EKD. TCRdb reprocessed the reads using CATT. The profile shows 9,200 or so delta-chain clones, more than 20% of them singletons. The sequenced material came from blood. The V call is TRDV2, the J call TRDJ1, with TRDD2 as a possible D gene (5 bases). The receptor's source is a child who was a newborn, infant or young child, either healthy, febrile or measles-vaccinated (not recorded which). CDR3 bases: TGTGCCTGTGACATTGTAAGCTTTCCTTCCGATAAACTCATCTTT. Amino acids: CACDIVSFPSDKLIF.